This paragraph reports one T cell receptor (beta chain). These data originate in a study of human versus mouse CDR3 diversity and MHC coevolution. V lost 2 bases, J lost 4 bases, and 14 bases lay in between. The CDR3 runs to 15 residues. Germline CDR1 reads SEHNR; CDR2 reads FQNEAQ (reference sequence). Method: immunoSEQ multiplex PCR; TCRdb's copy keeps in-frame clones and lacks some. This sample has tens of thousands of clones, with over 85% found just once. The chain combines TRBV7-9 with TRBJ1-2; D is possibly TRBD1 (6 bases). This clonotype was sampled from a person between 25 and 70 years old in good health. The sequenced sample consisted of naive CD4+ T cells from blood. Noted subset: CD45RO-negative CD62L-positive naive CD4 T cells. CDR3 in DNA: TGTGCCAGCAGCTTAAGTTCAGGGGCGGGCTATGGCTACACCTTC. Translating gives CASSLSSGAGYGYTF.